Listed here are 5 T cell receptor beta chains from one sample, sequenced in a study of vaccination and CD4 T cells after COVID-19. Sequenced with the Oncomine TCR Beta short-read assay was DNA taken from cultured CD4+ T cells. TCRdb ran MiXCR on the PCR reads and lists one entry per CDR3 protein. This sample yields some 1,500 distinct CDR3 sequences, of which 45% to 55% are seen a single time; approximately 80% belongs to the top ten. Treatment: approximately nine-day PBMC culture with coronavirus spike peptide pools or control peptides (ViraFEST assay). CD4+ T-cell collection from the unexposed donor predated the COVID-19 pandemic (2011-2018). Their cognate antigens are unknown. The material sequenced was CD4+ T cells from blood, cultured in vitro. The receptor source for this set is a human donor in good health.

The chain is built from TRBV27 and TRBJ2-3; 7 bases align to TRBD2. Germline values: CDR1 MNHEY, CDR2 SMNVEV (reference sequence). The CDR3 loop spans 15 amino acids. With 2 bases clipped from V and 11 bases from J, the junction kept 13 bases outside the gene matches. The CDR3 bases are TGTGCCAGCAGTTTAGGGAGGCGCGGGGGATCTAAGCAGTATTTT. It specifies CASSLGRRGGSKQYF.

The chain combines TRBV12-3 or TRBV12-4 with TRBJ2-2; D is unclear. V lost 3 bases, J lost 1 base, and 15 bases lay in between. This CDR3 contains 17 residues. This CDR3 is CASSFSLQLRNTGELFF. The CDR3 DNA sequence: TGTGCCAGCAGTTTTAGTTTGCAACTACGGAACACCGGGGAGCTGTTTTTT.

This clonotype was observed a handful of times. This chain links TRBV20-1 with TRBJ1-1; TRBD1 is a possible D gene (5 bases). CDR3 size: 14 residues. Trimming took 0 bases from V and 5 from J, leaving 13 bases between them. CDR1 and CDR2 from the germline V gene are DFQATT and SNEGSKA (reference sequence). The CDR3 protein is CSARDLTGRTEAFF. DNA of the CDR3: TGCAGTGCTAGAGATCTTACAGGAAGAACTGAAGCTTTCTTT.

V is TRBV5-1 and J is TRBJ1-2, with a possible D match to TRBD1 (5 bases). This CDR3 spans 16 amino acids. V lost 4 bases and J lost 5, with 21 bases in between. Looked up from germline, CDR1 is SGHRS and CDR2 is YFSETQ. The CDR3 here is CASSADSSLTGYGYTF. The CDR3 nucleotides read TGCGCCAGCAGCGCCGACAGTTCCCTCACCGGTTATGGCTACACCTTC.

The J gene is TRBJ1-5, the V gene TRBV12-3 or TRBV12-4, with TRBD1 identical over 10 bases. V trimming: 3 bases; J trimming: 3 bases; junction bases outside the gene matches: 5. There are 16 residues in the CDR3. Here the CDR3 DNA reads TGTGCCAGCAGTTTCTACGGGACAGGGGACAATCAGCCCCAGCATTTT. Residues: CASSFYGTGDNQPQHF.